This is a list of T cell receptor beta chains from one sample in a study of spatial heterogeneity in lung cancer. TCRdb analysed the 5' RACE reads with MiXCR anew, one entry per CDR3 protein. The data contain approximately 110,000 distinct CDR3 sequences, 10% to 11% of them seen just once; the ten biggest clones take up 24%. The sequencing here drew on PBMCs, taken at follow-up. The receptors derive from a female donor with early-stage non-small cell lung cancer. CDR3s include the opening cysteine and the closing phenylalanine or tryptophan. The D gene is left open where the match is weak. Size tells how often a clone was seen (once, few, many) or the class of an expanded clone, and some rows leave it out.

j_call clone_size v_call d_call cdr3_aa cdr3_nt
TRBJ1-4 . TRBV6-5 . CASSYLGKLFF TGTGCCAGCAGTTATCTCGGGAAACTGTTTTTT
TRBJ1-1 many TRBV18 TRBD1 CASSSWTGEKAEAFF TGTGCCAGCTCATCCTGGACAGGGGAAAAGGCTGAAGCTTTCTTT
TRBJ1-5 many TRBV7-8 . CASSLGQGYQPQHF TGTGCCAGCAGCTTGGGTCAGGGTTACCAGCCCCAGCATTTT
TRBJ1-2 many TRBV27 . CASSPYAGAYGYTF TGTGCCAGCAGTCCCTACGCAGGTGCTTATGGCTACACCTTC
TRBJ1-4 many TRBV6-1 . CASYNLGNEKLFF TGTGCCAGCTACAACCTTGGTAATGAAAAACTGTTTTTT
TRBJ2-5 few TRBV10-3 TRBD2 CAIRATSGSETQYF TGTGCCATCAGAGCGACTAGCGGGAGTGAGACCCAGTACTTC
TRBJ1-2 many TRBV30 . CAWRTSGTPYGYTF TGTGCCTGGAGAACCTCCGGGACACCCTATGGCTACACCTTC
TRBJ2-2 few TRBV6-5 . CASSWDFTGELFF TGTGCCAGCAGTTGGGACTTCACCGGGGAGCTGTTTTTT
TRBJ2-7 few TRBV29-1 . CSVVRDNTYEQYF TGCAGCGTTGTCCGGGACAACACCTACGAGCAGTACTTC
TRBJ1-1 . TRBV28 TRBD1 CASSPTGQGMSEAFF TGTGCCAGCAGTCCAACCGGACAGGGAATGAGTGAAGCTTTCTTT
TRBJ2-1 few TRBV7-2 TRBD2 CASSLAGELAGYNEQFF TGTGCCAGCAGCTTAGCGGGGGAATTAGCGGGGTACAATGAGCAGTTCTTC
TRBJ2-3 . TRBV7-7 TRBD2 CASRPLAGVSTDTQYF TGTGCTAGCAGACCACTAGCGGGGGTTAGCACAGATACGCAGTATTTT
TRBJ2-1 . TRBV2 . CASMGLSYNEQFF TGTGCCAGCATGGGCCTCTCCTACAATGAGCAGTTCTTC
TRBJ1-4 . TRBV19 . CASSTGQRQTEKLFF TGTGCCAGTAGTACAGGACAGCGGCAGACTGAAAAACTGTTTTTT
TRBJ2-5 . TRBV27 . CASSWSPTESQYF TGTGCCAGCAGTTGGTCCCCCACGGAGTCCCAGTACTTC
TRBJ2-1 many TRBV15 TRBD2 CATSRDMRTSYNEQFF TGTGCCACCAGCAGAGATATGAGGACTAGCTACAATGAGCAGTTCTTC
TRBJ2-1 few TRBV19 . CASSGPVGNFYSYNEQFF TGTGCCAGTAGTGGGCCGGTAGGAAATTTCTATTCCTACAATGAGCAGTTCTTC
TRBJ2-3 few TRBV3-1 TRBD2 CASSQGLLAGGPSDTQYF TGTGCCAGCAGCCAAGGGCTCCTAGCGGGAGGGCCCTCAGATACGCAGTATTTT
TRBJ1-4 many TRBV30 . CAWKAGGAGRTNEKLFF TGTGCCTGGAAAGCGGGTGGGGCAGGGAGAACTAATGAAAAACTGTTTTTT
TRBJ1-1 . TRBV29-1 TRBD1 CSVYTGVRTEAFF TGCAGCGTTTATACAGGGGTAAGGACTGAAGCTTTCTTT
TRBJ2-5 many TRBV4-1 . CASSQAVRTIETQYF TGCGCCAGCAGCCAAGCTGTAAGGACGATCGAGACCCAGTACTTC
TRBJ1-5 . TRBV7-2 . CVSSLETQPQHF TGTGTCAGCAGCTTAGAAACTCAGCCCCAGCATTTT
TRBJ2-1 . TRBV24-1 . CATSDWQGSNEQFF TGTGCCACCAGTGATTGGCAGGGGTCGAATGAGCAGTTCTTC
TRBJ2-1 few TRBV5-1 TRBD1 CASSLGGQSYNEQFF TGCGCCAGCAGCTTGGGGGGACAGTCCTACAATGAGCAGTTCTTC
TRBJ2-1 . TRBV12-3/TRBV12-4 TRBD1 CASSPQSGTDQFF TGTGCCAGCAGTCCCCAGTCGGGGACAGACCAGTTCTTC
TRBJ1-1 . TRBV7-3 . CASSLTGVTEAFF TGTGCCAGCAGCTTAACCGGGGTCACTGAAGCTTTCTTT
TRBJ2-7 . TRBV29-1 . CSVRTDYYEQYF TGCAGCGTTAGGACAGACTACTACGAGCAGTACTTC
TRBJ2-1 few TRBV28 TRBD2 CATNSPASGSVNEQFF TGTGCCACCAATTCCCCCGCTAGCGGGAGTGTCAATGAGCAGTTCTTC